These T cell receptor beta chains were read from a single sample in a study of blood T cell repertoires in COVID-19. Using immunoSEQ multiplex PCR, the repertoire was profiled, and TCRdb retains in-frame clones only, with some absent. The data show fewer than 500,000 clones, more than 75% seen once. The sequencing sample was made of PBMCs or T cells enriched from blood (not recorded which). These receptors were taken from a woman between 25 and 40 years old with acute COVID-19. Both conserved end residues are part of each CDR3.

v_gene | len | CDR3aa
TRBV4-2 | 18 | CASSQDIRDRVQKSGYTF
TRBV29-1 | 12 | CSVSGSSYEQYF
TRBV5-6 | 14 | CASSSDRAYYGYTF
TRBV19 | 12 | CATGQGSYEQYF
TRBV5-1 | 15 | CASSSGVGSGNTIYF
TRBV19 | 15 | CASSQAGTGIYEQYF
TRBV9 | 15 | CASSVVRGDSSPLHF
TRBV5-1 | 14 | CASSLSSSGSPLHF
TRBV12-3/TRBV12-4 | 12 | CASTPGQGTQHF
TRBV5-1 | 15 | CASSLVAGEGYGYTF
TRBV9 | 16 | CASSVVGGGVADTQYF
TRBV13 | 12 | CASSLVKGLAFF
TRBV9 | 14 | CASSVAGTNSEAFF
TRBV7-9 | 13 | CASSSSGRETQYF
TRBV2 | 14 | CASSEGTGLDTQYF
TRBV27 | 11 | CASSFGNEQFF